Listed here is a single TCR beta chain. Its antigen is unknown. With the read ending 3 residues before the CDR3 end, the germline J gene is used to fill in that end. HPV was found by MY09/MY11 PCR and dot-blot genotyping. Looked up from germline, CDR1 is SGHRS and CDR2 is YFSETQ. This CDR3 is 17 amino acids long. The V segment lost 5 bases and the J segment 1 base; nucleotides outside the gene matches: 6. Only in-frame clones appear in the TCRdb table, and some are missing; sequencing was by immunoSEQ multiplex PCR. This table lists 22,000 or so clones. This record belongs to a study of T cells in women clearing cervical HPV infection. About the research overall: Controls gave blood once infection was undetectable; cases at lesion identification.

Points from the study as a whole: It is unknown whether associations predate infection; no effector/memory or HPV-specific sorting. TRBV6-7 relative abundance averaged roughly 0.099% in cases and under 0.2% in controls.

This chain links TRBV5-1 with TRBJ2-2, with TRBD2 matching 12 bases. The sequenced material came from blood buffy coat. The sequence came from a woman between 18 and 69 years old with a cervical HPV16 infection that either progressed to CIN3+ or cleared (not recorded which). The CDR3 reads CASSRTSGIKNTGELFF. The covered CDR3 bases are TGCGCCAGCAGTCGGACTAGCGGGATCAAGAACACCGGGGAG.